This TCR beta chain was observed in a study of T cells after yellow fever vaccination. Study-wide results and caveats: Contamination of FACS-sorted repertoires by abundant clonotypes from the bulk population could occur. Reappearance after the booster was observed for most primary-vaccination clones (96% CD4, roughly 90% CD8).

Via MiXCR, TCRdb re-called the 5' RACE reads, giving one row per CDR3 protein. This sample has about 340,000 distinct CDR3 sequences, with roughly 4.3% found just once. V shed 3 bases and J shed 8 bases, with 7 bases lying between them. CDR3 size: 11 residues. This clonotype was seen a handful of times. Its antigen is still unknown. This sample comprised PBMCs, obtained 5 days after the yellow fever booster vaccination. The chain links TRBV12-3 or TRBV12-4 to TRBJ1-2; D not certain. This receptor was identified in a man aged 18 to 30 who received the YFV17D yellow fever vaccine. DNA for the CDR3: TGTGCCAGCAGTTTCAGGCGGGGCTACACCTTC. Translating it yields CASSFRRGYTF.